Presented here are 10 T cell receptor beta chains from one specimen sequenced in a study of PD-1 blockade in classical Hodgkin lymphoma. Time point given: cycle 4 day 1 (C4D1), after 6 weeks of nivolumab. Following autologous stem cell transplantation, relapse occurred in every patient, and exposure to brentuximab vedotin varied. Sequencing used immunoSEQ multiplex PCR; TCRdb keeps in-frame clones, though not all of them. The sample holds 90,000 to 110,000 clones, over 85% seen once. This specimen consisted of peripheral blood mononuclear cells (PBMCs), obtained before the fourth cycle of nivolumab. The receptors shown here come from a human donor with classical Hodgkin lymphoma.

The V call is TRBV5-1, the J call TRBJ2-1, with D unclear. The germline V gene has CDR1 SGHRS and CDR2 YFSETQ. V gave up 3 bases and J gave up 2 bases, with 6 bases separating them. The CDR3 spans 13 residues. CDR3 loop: CASSWTTYNEQFF. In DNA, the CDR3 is TGCGCCAGCAGCTGGACCACCTACAATGAGCAGTTCTTC.

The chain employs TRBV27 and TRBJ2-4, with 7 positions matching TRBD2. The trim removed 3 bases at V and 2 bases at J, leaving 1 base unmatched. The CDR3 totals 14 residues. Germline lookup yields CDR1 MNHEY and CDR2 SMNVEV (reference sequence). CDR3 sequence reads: CASSFGGTKNIQYF. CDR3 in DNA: TGTGCCAGCAGTTTCGGGGGGACCAAAAACATTCAGTACTTC.

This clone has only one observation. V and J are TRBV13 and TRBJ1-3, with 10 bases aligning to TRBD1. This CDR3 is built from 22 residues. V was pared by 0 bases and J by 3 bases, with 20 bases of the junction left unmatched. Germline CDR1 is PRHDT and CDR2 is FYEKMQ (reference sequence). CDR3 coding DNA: TGTGCCAGCAGCTTAGGCTTACCTTTTACTCCGGGACAGGGGAGAGTTGGAAACACCATATATTTT. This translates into CASSLGLPFTPGQGRVGNTIYF.

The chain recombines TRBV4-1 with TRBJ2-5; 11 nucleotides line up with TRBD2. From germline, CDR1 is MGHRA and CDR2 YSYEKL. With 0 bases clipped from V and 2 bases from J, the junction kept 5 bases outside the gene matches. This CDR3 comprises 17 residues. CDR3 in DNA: TGCGCCAGCAGCCAAGAAGGACTAGCGGGTAGTCAAGAGACCCAGTACTTC. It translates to CASSQEGLAGSQETQYF.

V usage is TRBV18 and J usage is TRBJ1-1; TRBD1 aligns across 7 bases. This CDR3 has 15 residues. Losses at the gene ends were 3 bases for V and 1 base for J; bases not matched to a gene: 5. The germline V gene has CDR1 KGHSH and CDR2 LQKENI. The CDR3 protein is CASSPSRDRNTEAFF. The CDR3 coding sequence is TGTGCCAGCTCACCGTCCCGGGACAGGAACACTGAAGCTTTCTTT.

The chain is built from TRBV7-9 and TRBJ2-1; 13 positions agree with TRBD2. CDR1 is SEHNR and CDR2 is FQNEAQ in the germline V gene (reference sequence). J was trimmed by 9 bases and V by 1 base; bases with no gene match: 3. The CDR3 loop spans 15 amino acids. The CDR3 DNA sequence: TGTGCCAGCAGCTTAGTGGGACTAGCGGGAACTGAGCAGTTCTTC. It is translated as CASSLVGLAGTEQFF.

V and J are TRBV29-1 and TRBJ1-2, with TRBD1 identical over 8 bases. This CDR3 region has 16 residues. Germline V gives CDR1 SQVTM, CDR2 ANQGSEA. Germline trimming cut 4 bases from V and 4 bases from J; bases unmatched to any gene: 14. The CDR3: CSVVVPGQERIYGYTF. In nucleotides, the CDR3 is TGCAGCGTTGTGGTACCGGGACAGGAGAGAATCTATGGCTACACCTTC.

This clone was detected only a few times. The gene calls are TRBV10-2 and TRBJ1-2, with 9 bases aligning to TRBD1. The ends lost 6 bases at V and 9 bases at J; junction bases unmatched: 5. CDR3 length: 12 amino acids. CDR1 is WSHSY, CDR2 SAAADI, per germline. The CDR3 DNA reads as TGCGCCAGCAGGGGACAGGGAGGCAGCTACACCTTC. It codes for CASRGQGGSYTF.

In DNA form, the CDR3 reads TGTGCCAGTAGTACTCTAGGGGCAGGCCGTAGGAACACTGAAGCTTTCTTT. Residues: CASSTLGAGRRNTEAFF. The J gene is TRBJ1-1, the V gene TRBV19, with D tentatively TRBD1 (5 bases). The CDR3 sequence is 17 residues long. Trimming removed 4 bases from V and 1 base from J, with 19 bases in between. Germline loops: CDR1 LNHDA, CDR2 SQIVND (reference sequence).

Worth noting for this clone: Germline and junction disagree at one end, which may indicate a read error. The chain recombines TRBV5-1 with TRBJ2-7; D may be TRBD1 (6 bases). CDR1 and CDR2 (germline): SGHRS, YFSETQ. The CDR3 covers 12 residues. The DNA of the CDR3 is TGCGCCAGCAGCTTGGAGGGGGTGGGACCCCTTTTC. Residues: CASSLEGVGPLF.